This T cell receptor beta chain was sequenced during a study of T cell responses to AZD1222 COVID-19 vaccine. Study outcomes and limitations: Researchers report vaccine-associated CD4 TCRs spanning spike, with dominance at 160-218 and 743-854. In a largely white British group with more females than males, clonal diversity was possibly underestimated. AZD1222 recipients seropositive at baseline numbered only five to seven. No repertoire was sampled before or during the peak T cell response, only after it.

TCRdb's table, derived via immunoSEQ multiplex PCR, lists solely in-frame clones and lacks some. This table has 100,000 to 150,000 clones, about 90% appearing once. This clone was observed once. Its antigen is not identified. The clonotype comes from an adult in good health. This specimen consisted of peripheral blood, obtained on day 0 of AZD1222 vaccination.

The CDR3 DNA sequence: TGTGCCAGCAGCTCTCGAGGGGGAAAACTGTTTTTT. Its translation: CASSSRGGKLFF. The chain is built from TRBV7-8 and TRBJ1-4; D is possibly TRBD1 (6 bases). Germline V lookup: CDR1 SGHVS, CDR2 FQNEAQ. The CDR3 consists of 12 residues. With 4 bases removed from V and 10 bases from J, the gap between germline ends came to 10 bases.